The source of this T cell receptor beta chain is a study of brain T cells in children with intractable seizures. At least one anti-epileptic drug was given before surgery. Sequenced by immunoSEQ multiplex PCR; TCRdb stores in-frame clones only, minus some. Found here are some 62,000 clones, approximately 95% of them singletons; the top ten hold more than 0.3%. V lost 7 bases to trimming and J lost 1 base, with 13 bases between them. Germline CDR1 and CDR2: LNHDA and SQIVND (reference sequence). The CDR3 loop spans 14 amino acids. Sequences were derived from peripheral blood, sampled at surgery. The V and J genes are TRBV19 and TRBJ1-1; D is possibly TRBD1 (6 bases). This TCR was sampled from a boy less than two years old with focal cortical dysplasia and intractable seizures. The CDR3 here is CASTGRRGNTEAFF. CDR3 nucleotide sequence: TGTGCCAGTACGGGCCGCAGGGGGAACACTGAAGCTTTCTTT.